Listed here are 11 T cell receptor beta chains from one sample, sequenced in a study of CD8+ T cells in alopecia areata. Treatment in this sample: oral pan-JAK inhibitor, 5-10 mg twice daily. Sequencing templates came from extracted RNA that was reverse transcribed into cDNA. Sequencing was performed with immunoSEQ multiplex PCR; in TCRdb, only in-frame clones are kept and a portion is missing. The sample has about 110,000 clones, about four fifths seen once; the top ten hold about 24%. The specimen comprised CD8+ T cells sorted from blood, sampled at week 24, from a patient treated with tofacitinib. These TCRs come from a human donor with alopecia areata.

This chain connects TRBV6-1 to TRBJ1-5, with 10 bases identical to TRBD1. The CDR3 is made up of 14 amino acids. Unmatched junction bases numbered 6, after V lost 6 bases and J lost 7 bases. The germline V gene has CDR1 MNHNS and CDR2 SASEGT. The CDR3 reads CASSDRGPGQPQHF. The CDR3 nucleotides are TGTGCCAGCAGCGACAGGGGGCCGGGGCAGCCCCAGCATTTT.

The chain has TRBV5-4 and TRBJ1-1, with 7 bases matching TRBD1. This CDR3 contains 17 residues. With 1 base clipped from V and 2 bases from J, the junction kept 11 bases outside the gene matches. Germline lookup yields CDR1 SGHNT and CDR2 YYREEE (reference sequence). CDR3 sequence reads: CASSLSGTAVANTEAFF. In DNA form, the CDR3 reads TGTGCCAGCAGCTTGTCGGGGACAGCAGTCGCAAACACTGAAGCTTTCTTT.

CDR3 sequence: CASSLNPRQNNEQFF. DNA of the CDR3: TGTGCCAGCAGCTTGAACCCTAGGCAAAACAATGAGCAGTTCTTC. V is TRBV5-6 and J is TRBJ2-1; D gene ambiguous. This CDR3 contains 15 residues. The V gene's germline CDR1 is SGHDT and CDR2 YYEEEE. Trimming took 1 base from V and 5 from J, leaving 13 bases between them. Drawing the rest from reference TRBV5-6 and TRBJ2-1, the complete variable domain is DAGVTQSPTHLIKTRGQQVTLRCSPKSGHDTVSWYQQALGQGPQFIFQYYEEEERQRGNFPDRFSGHQFPNYSSELNVNALLLGDSALYLCASSLNPRQNNEQFFGPGTRLTVL.

This chain uses TRBV7-2 with TRBJ1-2; 8 bases match TRBD1. J was trimmed by 4 bases and V by 5 bases; bases with no gene match: 18. This CDR3 is 18 amino acids long. The germline V gene encodes CDR1 SGHTA and CDR2 FQGNSA. The CDR3 DNA is TGTGCCAGCAGCCCGTACCTCGGGACAGGCCATTCCTTCTATGGCTACACCTTC. Residues: CASSPYLGTGHSFYGYTF.

In this sample, this clone turned up once. This chain uses TRBV4-1 with TRBJ1-5; possible D gene TRBD1, 5 bases. The CDR3 extends over 14 amino acids. Germline V lookup: CDR1 MGHRA, CDR2 YSYEKL. V was shortened by 0 bases and J by 6 bases, with 9 bases between the two germline ends. The CDR3 region has the DNA TGCGCCAGCAGCCAAGAGGGGGGGGGTCAGCCCCAGCATTTT. Translation gives CASSQEGGGQPQHF.

The chain joins TRBV7-9 to TRBJ2-5, with D uncertain. Trimming left V 4 bases short and J 7 bases short, with 13 bases between. CDR1 and CDR2 (germline): SEHNR, FQNEAQ (reference sequence). This CDR3 is 13 amino acids long. The CDR3 DNA reads TGTGCCAGCAGCTCTGGACCCCTGACGACCCAGTACTTC. Protein sequence: CASSSGPLTTQYF.

This clone has just one count. The chain has TRBV4-1 and TRBJ2-3; tentatively, D is TRBD1 (6 bases). The germline V and J ends were trimmed by 3 bases and 1 base, with 14 bases remaining between them. The CDR3 loop spans 16 amino acids. Per the germline V gene, CDR1 is MGHRA and CDR2 is YSYEKL. In nucleotides, the CDR3 is TGCGCCAGCAGCCAGGTTCTGGGGGCGGGCACAGATACGCAGTATTTT. This sequence encodes CASSQVLGAGTDTQYF.

The rearrangement joins TRBV4-1 to TRBJ1-2, with D possibly TRBD1 on 5 matching bases. The CDR3 consists of 15 residues. Germline values: CDR1 MGHRA, CDR2 YSYEKL. V shed 0 bases and J shed 5 bases, with 13 bases lying between them. CDR3 protein: CASSQDPRGGYGYTF. CDR3 nucleotide sequence: TGCGCCAGCAGCCAAGATCCCCGGGGGGGGTATGGCTACACCTTC.

The chain uses TRBV5-6 and TRBJ2-7; no clear D. CDR1 and CDR2 (germline): SGHDT, YYEEEE. The ends were cut back, 3 bases at V and 3 bases at J, with 13 bases in the middle. The CDR3 sequence is 14 residues long. CDR3 sequence reads: CASSSGGSYYEQYF. The CDR3 nucleotides read TGTGCCAGCAGCTCGGGCGGCAGCTACTACGAGCAGTACTTC.

This chain connects TRBV7-2 to TRBJ1-4; no clear D. The CDR3 runs to 15 residues. Germline CDR1 reads SGHTA; CDR2 reads FQGNSA. Trimming left V 0 bases short and J 8 bases short, with 13 bases between. Here the CDR3 reads CASSLAGGFREKLFF. The CDR3 coding sequence is TGTGCCAGCAGCTTAGCCGGCGGGTTTCGAGAAAAACTGTTTTTT.

This clone showed up just a few times. The chain carries TRBV7-6 and TRBJ2-1; tentatively, D is TRBD1 (6 bases). Germline V CDR1 and CDR2: SGHVS, FNYEAQ. The length of the CDR3 is 14 residues. The V end was cut by 5 bases, the J end by 7 bases, with 15 bases between. CDR3 sequence: CASSQLPGVNEQFF. CDR3 nucleotides: TGTGCCAGCAGCCAACTCCCAGGGGTTAATGAGCAGTTCTTC.